These T cell receptor beta chains were read from a single sample in a study of radiation and T cells in renal cell carcinoma. The assay was immunoSEQ multiplex PCR, and TCRdb's table has in-frame clones only and misses some. The sample yields 130,000 to 150,000 clones, about 88% seen once. The sample in question was blood, obtained from a patient whose treatment included radiotherapy and nephrectomy. The receptor source for this set is a woman in her forties or fifties with renal cell carcinoma. Both conserved end residues are part of each CDR3. The order of the fields is J gene, clone size, D gene, V gene, CDR3 protein, CDR3 DNA. A D gene is named only where the DNA matches it firmly. Clone size is shown for a subset of rows, as once, few, many or a class of expanded clone.

TRBJ2-5 | NA | NA | TRBV21-1 | CASSKGAEETQYF | TGTGCCAGCAGCAAAGGGGCAGAAGAGACCCAGTACTTC
TRBJ1-2 | NA | NA | TRBV5-1 | CASSSGTPSLYGYTF | TGCGCCAGCAGCTCAGGGACACCAAGCCTCTATGGCTACACCTTC
TRBJ2-2 | NA | TRBD1 | TRBV7-2 | CASSFPPGQGLFF | TGTGCCAGCAGCTTTCCCCCGGGACAGGGTCTGTTTTTT
TRBJ1-1 | few | NA | TRBV9 | CASSVGPTAGTEAFF | TGTGCCAGCAGCGTAGGCCCCACAGCGGGCACTGAAGCTTTCTTT
TRBJ1-2 | NA | NA | TRBV5-8 | CASSQHYGYTF | TGTGCCAGCAGCCAACACTATGGCTACACCTTC
TRBJ1-2 | NA | TRBD1 | TRBV5-4 | CASSFQGARGYTF | TGTGCCAGCAGCTTTCAGGGGGCGCGCGGCTACACCTTC
TRBJ2-2 | once | NA | TRBV5-1 | CASSFQSPNTGELFF | TGCGCCAGCAGCTTCCAAAGCCCGAACACCGGGGAGCTGTTTTTT
TRBJ1-2 | NA | NA | TRBV5-1 | CASSFFMKGSNYGYTF | TGCGCCAGCAGCTTCTTTATGAAGGGCTCTAACTATGGCTACACCTTC
TRBJ2-1 | NA | NA | TRBV6-6 | CASSYSVSKQFF | TGTGCCAGCAGTTACTCCGTTAGCAAGCAGTTCTTC
TRBJ2-1 | NA | NA | TRBV9 | CASSVGGGMNEQFF | TGTGCCAGCAGCGTAGGAGGGGGTATGAATGAGCAGTTCTTC
TRBJ1-3 | NA | NA | TRBV5-4 | CASSFGRDVGNTIYF | TGTGCCAGCAGCTTCGGTAGGGACGTTGGAAACACCATATATTTT
TRBJ2-1 | NA | NA | TRBV20-1 | CSASNYNEQFF | TGCAGTGCTAGCAATTACAATGAGCAGTTCTTC
TRBJ1-1 | once | NA | TRBV7-3 | CASSLTEDTEAFF | TGTGCCAGCAGCTTAACTGAGGACACTGAAGCTTTCTTT
TRBJ1-4 | NA | NA | TRBV7-8 | CASSLGGRGDEKLFF | TGTGCCAGCAGCTTAGGGGGCCGTGGGGATGAAAAACTGTTTTTT
TRBJ1-2 | NA | TRBD1 | TRBV30 | CAWSFRGLGNYGYTF | TGTGCCTGGAGTTTCAGGGGGCTGGGGAACTATGGCTACACCTTC
TRBJ2-3 | NA | TRBD1 | TRBV4-2 | CASSHHRDSSTDTQYF | TGTGCCAGCAGCCATCACCGGGACAGCAGCACAGATACGCAGTATTTT
TRBJ2-5 | NA | NA | TRBV5-5 | CASTRGDQQETQYF | TGTGCCAGCACACGCGGGGATCAGCAAGAGACCCAGTACTTC
TRBJ2-5 | NA | NA | TRBV19 | CASSRDTQETQYF | TGTGCCAGTAGTCGGGACACTCAAGAGACCCAGTACTTC
TRBJ2-2 | NA | NA | TRBV5-1 | CASRHTPNTGELFF | TGCGCCAGCAGACACACTCCCAACACCGGGGAGCTGTTTTTT
TRBJ2-3 | NA | TRBD1 | TRBV5-1 | CASSLGDRRSTDTQYF | TGCGCCAGCAGCTTAGGGGACAGGCGGAGCACAGATACGCAGTATTTT
TRBJ1-6 | NA | TRBD1 | TRBV10-3 | CASRGELGNNSPLHF | TGTGCCAGCAGGGGGGAGCTAGGGAATAATTCACCCCTCCACTTT
TRBJ2-3 | NA | NA | TRBV5-1 | CASSWAGTPATDTQYF | TGCGCCAGCAGCTGGGCCGGGACTCCCGCCACAGATACGCAGTATTTT
TRBJ1-3 | NA | NA | TRBV7-2 | CASSSQGGVGNTIYF | TGTGCCAGCAGCTCCCAGGGCGGGGTCGGAAACACCATATATTTT
TRBJ2-7 | NA | NA | TRBV7-3 | CASSPGTVAYEQYF | TGTGCCAGCAGCCCCGGGACGGTGGCCTACGAGCAGTACTTC
TRBJ2-7 | NA | TRBD1 | TRBV4-3 | CASSQDPGGSYEQYF | TGCGCCAGCAGCCAAGATCCAGGGGGCTCCTACGAGCAGTACTTC
TRBJ1-2 | NA | NA | TRBV19 | CASSRDVGPYGYTF | TGTGCCAGTAGCCGGGACGTCGGACCCTATGGCTACACCTTC
TRBJ1-2 | NA | NA | TRBV5-4 | CASSLDRPHSYGYTF | TGTGCCAGCAGCTTGGACAGGCCGCACTCCTATGGCTACACCTTC
TRBJ2-5 | once | NA | TRBV5-1 | CASSLGGGGETQYF | TGCGCCAGCAGCTTGGGAGGTGGAGGAGAGACCCAGTACTTC
TRBJ2-5 | NA | TRBD2 | TRBV5-4 | CASSLSGGVGETQYF | TGTGCCAGCAGCTTGTCGGGAGGGGTTGGGGAGACCCAGTACTTC
TRBJ2-1 | NA | TRBD2 | TRBV7-8 | CASSHRLAGHPNEQFF | TGTGCCAGCAGCCACCGACTAGCGGGGCACCCAAATGAGCAGTTCTTC
TRBJ1-5 | NA | NA | TRBV28 | CASRPSLGAYQPQHF | TGTGCCAGCAGACCCTCCTTGGGGGCGTATCAGCCCCAGCATTTT
TRBJ1-1 | NA | TRBD1 | TRBV5-6 | CASSLETGEPNTEAFF | TGTGCCAGCAGCTTGGAAACAGGGGAGCCGAACACTGAAGCTTTCTTT
TRBJ1-1 | NA | NA | TRBV6-6 | CASSSPGRDGTEAFF | TGTGCCAGCAGTTCCCCAGGGCGGGATGGCACTGAAGCTTTCTTT
TRBJ2-1 | NA | NA | TRBV6-5 | CASSYSYIRSAEQFF | TGTGCCAGCAGTTACTCGTACATTCGTTCAGCGGAGCAGTTCTTC
TRBJ2-7 | few | NA | TRBV10-3 | CAISESPYEQYF | TGTGCCATCAGTGAGTCACCCTACGAGCAGTACTTC
TRBJ1-2 | once | NA | TRBV9 | CASSVGTVSNYGYTF | TGTGCCAGCAGCGTAGGCACAGTTTCAAACTATGGCTACACCTTC
TRBJ1-4 | NA | NA | TRBV19 | CASKQQASATNEKLFF | TGTGCCAGTAAACAACAGGCCAGTGCAACTAATGAAAAACTGTTTTTT
TRBJ2-7 | NA | TRBD1 | TRBV6-6 | CASQKGAGGCEQYF | TGTGCCAGCCAAAAGGGTGCAGGGGGCTGCGAGCAGTACTTC
TRBJ2-7 | NA | TRBD2 | TRBV19 | CASSIREGYEQYF | TGTGCCAGTAGTATAAGGGAGGGCTACGAGCAGTACTTC
TRBJ1-2 | NA | NA | TRBV30 | CAWSLGFYGYTF | TGTGCCTGGAGTCTCGGGTTCTATGGCTACACCTTC
TRBJ2-1 | NA | NA | TRBV5-4 | CASSLGGRDNEQFF | TGTGCCAGCAGCTTGGGTGGCAGGGACAATGAGCAGTTCTTC
TRBJ2-5 | NA | TRBD2 | TRBV7-3 | CASSLRAGVRETQYF | TGTGCCAGCAGCTTAAGGGCGGGGGTTAGAGAGACCCAGTACTTC
TRBJ1-2 | NA | TRBD1 | TRBV29-1 | CSFLTGVTTGYTF | TGCAGTTTTTTAACAGGGGTTACAACGGGCTACACCTTC
TRBJ1-1 | NA | NA | TRBV7-2 | CASSSQWGKEAFF | TGTGCCAGCAGCTCCCAGTGGGGAAAAGAAGCTTTCTTT
TRBJ1-3 | NA | NA | TRBV6-5 | CASSPDRFSGNTIYF | TGTGCCAGCAGTCCCGACAGGTTCTCTGGAAACACCATATATTTT
TRBJ1-2 | NA | NA | TRBV4-2 | CASSQHSDLTGNYGYTF | TGTGCCAGCAGCCAGCATAGCGACCTGACAGGAAACTATGGCTACACCTTC
TRBJ2-1 | NA | NA | TRBV6-6 | CASSYSGGVYNEQFF | TGTGCCAGCAGTTACTCGGGGGGCGTCTACAATGAGCAGTTCTTC
TRBJ2-7 | NA | NA | TRBV13 | CASQRALVSHEQYF | TGTGCCTCCCAGCGGGCACTAGTCTCGCACGAGCAGTACTTC
TRBJ2-5 | NA | NA | TRBV5-1 | CASSLRSSPQETQYF | TGCGCCAGCAGCTTGAGGTCCTCCCCCCAAGAGACCCAGTACTTC
TRBJ2-3 | NA | TRBD2 | TRBV7-2 | CASSTSIAGGIEDTQYF | TGTGCCAGCAGCACCTCTATAGCGGGGGGCATTGAAGATACGCAGTATTTT
TRBJ2-1 | NA | TRBD2 | TRBV19 | CASKGLAGSLRGYNEQFF | TGTGCCAGCAAGGGACTAGCGGGTTCCCTTCGAGGATACAATGAGCAGTTCTTC
TRBJ2-3 | once | NA | TRBV9 | CASSVRGDDTDTQYF | TGTGCCAGCAGCGTACGGGGCGATGACACAGATACGCAGTATTTT